What follows describes a single T cell receptor (beta chain). In blood CD8+ and CD4+ T cells, TCR beta underwent sequencing. The patients with Susac syndrome satisfied recently defined diagnostic criteria for either definite or probable disease. This sample stems from a study of CD8 T cells in Susac syndrome. Random hexamers were used to reverse transcribe 0.5 to 1 ug of RNA. An immunoSEQ multiplex PCR generated amplified TCR beta CDR3 products spanning 54 Vbeta and 13 Jbeta. TCRdb fed the immunoSEQ multiplex PCR reads into MiXCR, producing one record per CDR3 protein. The sample has 150,000 to 200,000 distinct CDR3 sequences; 85% to 95% are singletons. The CDR3 runs 15 residues. CDR1 and CDR2 (germline): SEHNR, FQNEAQ (reference sequence). With V trimmed by 1 base and J by 3 bases, 6 bases remained unmatched.

What was sequenced was CD8+ T cells from PBMCs. This clonotype was sampled from a human donor with Susac syndrome. The gene calls are TRBV7-9 and TRBJ2-7; 7 bases line up with TRBD2. CDR3 loop: CASSLGEGRHYEQYF. In DNA, the CDR3 is TGTGCCAGCAGCTTAGGGGAGGGGCGTCACTACGAGCAGTACTTC.